This T cell receptor (beta chain) was identified during a study of T cell changes during pregnancy in multiple sclerosis. Clones were read by immunoSEQ multiplex PCR, and TCRdb kept only the in-frame ones, dropping some. The table lists 95,000 to 100,000 clones, 92% of them singletons. This CDR3 is 13 amino acids long. Germline V gives CDR1 SGHRS, CDR2 YFSETQ. Trimming stripped 1 base from V and 1 base from J, with 5 bases between. This sample comprised peripheral blood, obtained after pregnancy. The rearrangement joins TRBV5-1 to TRBJ2-5; no clear D. The receptor was derived from a female donor in good health, enrolled as a control in a pregnancy study. In nucleotides, the CDR3 is TGCGCCAGCAGCTTGTACAGCCAAGAGACCCAGTACTTC. Amino acids: CASSLYSQETQYF.